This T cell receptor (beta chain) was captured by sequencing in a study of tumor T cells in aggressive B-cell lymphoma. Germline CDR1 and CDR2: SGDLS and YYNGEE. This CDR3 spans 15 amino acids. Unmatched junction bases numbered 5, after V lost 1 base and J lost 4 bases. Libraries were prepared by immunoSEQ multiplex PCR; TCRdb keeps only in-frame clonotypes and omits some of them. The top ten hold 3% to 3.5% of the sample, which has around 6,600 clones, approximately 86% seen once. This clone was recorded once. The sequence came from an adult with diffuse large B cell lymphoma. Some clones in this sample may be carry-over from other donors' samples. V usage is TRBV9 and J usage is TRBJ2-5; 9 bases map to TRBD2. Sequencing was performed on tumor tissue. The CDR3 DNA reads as TGTGCCAGCAGCGTACGCGGGGGGGCCGGAGAGACCCAGTACTTC. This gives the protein CASSVRGGAGETQYF.